The 3 T cell receptor beta chains reported below all come from one sample, sequenced in a study of neoadjuvant anti-PD-1 for oral cavity cancer. Time point in this sample: after neoadjuvant nivolumab, at surgical resection. Here immunoSEQ multiplex PCR was the method, and the copy in TCRdb shows in-frame clones only, minus some. Seen here are 15,000 or so clones, approximately 74% observed once, and the top ten hold around 3%. This specimen consisted of PBMCs, obtained after nivolumab (anti-PD-1) treatment. The receptors were sampled from a person aged 35 to 85 with oral cavity squamous cell carcinoma.

This chain links TRBV5-8 with TRBJ2-7; a weak D match, TRBD2 (5 bases). Per the germline V gene, CDR1 is SGHTS and CDR2 is YDEGEE. Trimming took off 4 bases at V and 7 bases at J, with 24 bases between the two ends. This CDR3 is built from 16 residues. CDR3 sequence reads: CASSDGSGETSQEQYF. The DNA of the CDR3 is TGTGCCAGCAGCGACGGAAGCGGCGAAACTAGTCAGGAGCAGTACTTC.

CDR3 bases: TGTGCCAGCAGTGAAGCTAGCGGCACAGATACGCAGTATTTT. As protein: CASSEASGTDTQYF. The gene calls are TRBV6-1 and TRBJ2-3; TRBD2 is a possible D gene (5 bases). Trimming removed 0 bases at V and 1 base at J, with 5 bases between. Looked up from germline, CDR1 is MNHNS and CDR2 is SASEGT. The CDR3 is 14 amino acids.

The V call is TRBV5-1, the J call TRBJ2-7, with 9 bases fitting TRBD1. Trimming took 4 bases from V and 3 from J; bases not matched to a gene: 5. The CDR3 spans 14 residues. Per germline, CDR1 SGHRS and CDR2 YFSETQ. CDR3 amino acids: CASSETGGDYEQYF. The DNA for the CDR3 is TGCGCCAGCAGCGAGACAGGGGGAGACTACGAGCAGTACTTC.